These 16 T cell receptor beta chains share one sample of origin, sequenced in a study of T-cell memory formation after mild COVID-19. Via MiXCR, TCRdb re-called the 5' RACE reads, giving one row per CDR3 protein. The sample contains roughly 100,000 distinct CDR3 sequences, approximately 15% of which appear only once. The material sequenced was PBMCs or a T cell subset sorted from them (not recorded which). These receptors were obtained from an adult woman who had mild COVID-19 (a few samples of this study predate the infection). Cell type and time point are not known.

The CDR3 DNA sequence: TGCGCCAGCAGCCAACAAGAGGAGTATGGCTACACCTTC. Its protein is CASSQQEEYGYTF. The chain carries TRBV4-1 and TRBJ1-2; D not resolved. CDR1 and CDR2 (germline): MGHRA, YSYEKL. This CDR3 comprises 13 residues. V was shortened by 2 bases and J by 5 bases, with 9 bases between the two germline ends.

As concerns this clonotype: At one boundary the junction diverges from the germline segment, which might be a read error. The genes are TRBV6-1 and TRBJ2-7, with D tentatively TRBD1 (5 bases). The CDR3 covers 15 residues. Germline assignment: CDR1 MNHNS and CDR2 SASEGT. The CDR3 DNA sequence: TGTGACAGCAGTGAAGGGGCTATCGTATGGGACGAGCAGTACTTC. Its protein is CDSSEGAIVWDEQYF.

The V and J genes are TRBV4-1 and TRBJ2-4, with D possibly TRBD1 on 5 matching bases. The CDR3 runs 17 residues. Germline-derived CDR1 and CDR2 are MGHRA and YSYEKL. The V gene lost 3 bases and the J gene lost 0 bases, with 15 bases spanning the gap. The CDR3 sequence: CASSQGQERTAKNIQYF. CDR3 DNA sequence: TGCGCCAGCAGCCAGGGGCAAGAAAGGACAGCCAAAAACATTCAGTACTTC.

The sample holds many counts of this clonotype. An end of the junction does not agree with germline; a read error may underlie this. J is TRBJ2-1 and V is TRBV7-8; a weak D match, TRBD1 (6 bases). CDR3 length: 11 residues. The germline CDR1 and CDR2 sequences are SGHVS and FQNEAQ. The CDR3 DNA reads as TGTGCCAGCAGCTGGGGACATTCCTGGATCTTC. It translates to CASSWGHSWIF.

The chain has TRBV2 and TRBJ2-7; D remains ambiguous. Germline assignment: CDR1 SNHLY and CDR2 FYNNEI. The CDR3 is 12 amino acids. Trimming removed 6 bases from V and 7 bases from J, with 13 bases in between. In DNA, the CDR3 is TGTGCCAGCAGCGATACAGTAAAAGAGCAGTACTTC. Protein product: CASSDTVKEQYF.

This clonotype has only a few counts. This chain connects TRBV7-2 to TRBJ2-5; 12 nucleotides match TRBD1. The J segment lost 5 bases and the V segment lost 5 bases, leaving 6 bases of the junction unmatched. Germline V gives CDR1 SGHTA, CDR2 FQGNSA. CDR3 length equals 15 residues. CDR3 region: CASSPWDRGLETQYF. CDR3 DNA sequence: TGTGCCAGCAGCCCATGGGACAGGGGGCTTGAGACCCAGTACTTC.

This clonotype has only a few counts. The J gene is TRBJ2-1, the V gene TRBV29-1; TRBD1 might be the D (6 bases). V was pared by 4 bases and J by 3 bases, with 16 bases between. The CDR3 covers 15 residues. CDR1 and CDR2 (germline): SQVTM, ANQGSEA. CDR3 sequence (DNA): TGCAGCGTTGTCTACCGGGACATTAACTACAATGAGCAGTTCTTC. It specifies CSVVYRDINYNEQFF.

A few counts support this clonotype. V is TRBV3-1 and J is TRBJ2-1, with 10 nucleotides matching TRBD1. The CDR3 has 17 amino acids. The V segment lost 0 bases and the J segment 3 bases; nucleotides outside the gene matches: 5. Per germline, CDR1 LGHDT and CDR2 YNNKEL (reference sequence). Written as DNA, the CDR3 is TGTGCCAGCAGCCAAGATCGACGGGACAGGGGCTACAATGAGCAGTTCTTC. Protein sequence: CASSQDRRDRGYNEQFF.

This sequence joins TRBV5-6 and TRBJ2-3; D may match TRBD1 or TRBD2 (5 bases each). Germline V gene sequence: CDR1 SGHDT, CDR2 YYEEEE. The CDR3 contains 16 residues. V lost 4 bases to trimming and J lost 3 bases, with 18 bases between them. The CDR3 is CASSPSGTIWTDTQYF. The CDR3 DNA reads TGTGCCAGCAGCCCCTCCGGGACCATATGGACAGATACGCAGTATTTT.

In this sample, this clonotype is medium-sized. V usage is TRBV5-1 and J usage is TRBJ2-1; a possible D gene is TRBD2 (6 bases). V was shortened by 0 bases and J by 5 bases, with 24 bases between the two germline ends. The CDR3 length is 19 residues. The germline V gene encodes CDR1 SGHRS and CDR2 YFSETQ. Here the CDR3 DNA reads TGCGCCAGCAGCTTGGCTACGGACTACCCTCTTTCGGGGGACAATGAGCAGTTCTTC. Its protein is CASSLATDYPLSGDNEQFF.

This clonotype was counted between two and nine times. The chain recombines TRBV29-1 with TRBJ2-3; 11 bases fit TRBD2. The junction had 13 bases not matched to a gene; V was cut back by 4 bases and J by 4 bases. Germline V CDR1 and CDR2: SQVTM, ANQGSEA. The CDR3 has 17 residues. The CDR3 is CSVATELSGRAADTQYF. The CDR3 DNA reads as TGCAGCGTTGCGACCGAACTTAGCGGGAGGGCCGCAGATACGCAGTATTTT.

This clonotype was seen only a few times. The genes are TRBV13 and TRBJ2-3; TRBD2 matches 10 bases. V lost 5 bases and J lost 2; bases outside the gene matches: 10. The CDR3 loop spans 17 amino acids. Germline CDR1 is PRHDT and CDR2 is FYEKMQ (reference sequence). The CDR3: CASSPSVAGGNTDTQYF. CDR3 sequence (DNA): TGTGCCAGCAGCCCCTCGGTAGCGGGAGGTAACACAGATACGCAGTATTTT.

As regards this clonotype: One end of the junction varies from germline; a read error may be responsible. The chain uses TRBV7-2 and TRBJ2-1; 9 bases match TRBD2. This CDR3 has 15 residues. Germline V gene data show CDR1 as SGHTA and CDR2 as FQGNSA. CDR3 sequence (DNA): TGTGCCAGCAGCTTAAACGAGGCGGGAGGGCCGGATCTTCTCTTC. The encoded protein is CASSLNEAGGPDLLF. The entire variable domain, with the rest obtained from reference TRBV7-2 and TRBJ2-1, is as follows: GAGVSQSPSNKVTEKGKDVELRCDPISGHTALYWYRQSLGQGLEFLIYFQGNSAPDKSGLPSDRFSAERTGGSVSTLTIQRTQQEDSAVYLCASSLNEAGGPDLLFGPGTRLTVL.

This clonotype was recorded a few times. The chain carries TRBV6-5 and TRBJ1-1; D is uncertain. From germline, CDR1 is MNHEY and CDR2 SVGAGI. This CDR3 spans 11 amino acids. Trimming removed 3 bases from V and 9 bases from J, with 8 bases in between. In DNA, the CDR3 is TGTGCCAGCAGTTATGGGCAGAAAGCTTTCTTT. It is translated as CASSYGQKAFF.

The chain employs TRBV19 and TRBJ2-7; D is uncertain. V lost 4 bases and J lost 1, with 14 bases in between. Germline V gene data show CDR1 as LNHDA and CDR2 as SQIVND (reference sequence). The CDR3 is 15 residues long. The CDR3 region is CASSTSFSKSYEQYF. CDR3 DNA: TGTGCCAGTAGTACGAGCTTTTCGAAATCCTACGAGCAGTACTTC.

The chain has TRBV24-1 and TRBJ1-4; 7 nucleotides agree with TRBD1. This CDR3 spans 17 amino acids. The ends lost 4 bases at V and 3 bases at J; junction bases unmatched: 10. CDR1 KGHDR and CDR2 SFDVKD come from the germline V gene. CDR3 in amino acids: CATSDPTGDYSNEKLFF. CDR3 in DNA: TGTGCCACCAGTGACCCCACAGGGGATTATTCTAATGAAAAACTGTTTTTT.